The rows below give T cell receptor beta chains drawn from one sample of a study of blood T cell repertoires in COVID-19. The method was immunoSEQ multiplex PCR; TCRdb's version includes in-frame clones alone and lacks a portion of them. The top ten clones hold around 2.8% of a sample with about 27,000 clones, roughly 90% of them seen once. The sequenced sample was peripheral blood. The origin of the receptors is a human donor in a cohort sampled during active COVID-19. Each CDR3 is given with its conserved first and last residue. D genes are given only for firm matches. The size entry is marked missing in some rows and otherwise reads once, few, many or a size class.

d_call: TRBD2; j_call: TRBJ2-1; v_call: TRBV5-1; clone_size: .; cdr3_aa: CASSSLAGTYNEQFF; cdr3_nt: TGCGCCAGCAGCTCATTAGCGGGGACCTACAATGAGCAGTTCTTC
d_call: .; j_call: TRBJ2-2; v_call: TRBV6-4; clone_size: .; cdr3_aa: CASSPSPGTGELFF; cdr3_nt: TGTGCCAGCAGCCCGTCACCGGGGACCGGGGAGCTGTTTTTT
d_call: .; j_call: TRBJ2-3; v_call: TRBV5-1; clone_size: .; cdr3_aa: CASSPDRSTDTQYF; cdr3_nt: TGCGCCAGCAGCCCGGACAGATCCACAGATACGCAGTATTTT
d_call: .; j_call: TRBJ1-1; v_call: TRBV7-9; clone_size: .; cdr3_aa: CASSLYQDRNTEAFF; cdr3_nt: TGTGCCAGCAGCTTATACCAGGACAGGAACACTGAAGCTTTCTTT
d_call: .; j_call: TRBJ2-3; v_call: TRBV5-1; clone_size: .; cdr3_aa: CASSSTISTPGTDTQYF; cdr3_nt: TGCGCCAGCAGCTCGACAATTTCAACCCCTGGCACAGATACGCAGTATTTT
d_call: TRBD1; j_call: TRBJ1-2; v_call: TRBV6-5; clone_size: .; cdr3_aa: CASIPSQGGIYGYTF; cdr3_nt: TGTGCCAGCATACCCTCCCAGGGGGGTATCTATGGCTACACCTTC
d_call: TRBD2; j_call: TRBJ2-3; v_call: TRBV7-9; clone_size: medium-sized; cdr3_aa: CASSPPASGGTSTDTQYF; cdr3_nt: TGTGCCAGCAGCCCACCCGCTAGCGGGGGGACTAGCACAGATACGCAGTATTTT
d_call: TRBD1; j_call: TRBJ1-1; v_call: TRBV5-1; clone_size: .; cdr3_aa: CASSLALYTGENTEAFF; cdr3_nt: TGCGCCAGCAGCTTGGCCTTATATACAGGGGAGAACACTGAAGCTTTCTTT
d_call: .; j_call: TRBJ2-2; v_call: TRBV6-5; clone_size: .; cdr3_aa: CASSRGNTGELFF; cdr3_nt: TGTGCCAGCAGCCGGGGGAACACCGGGGAGCTGTTTTTT
d_call: .; j_call: TRBJ2-3; v_call: TRBV5-4; clone_size: medium-sized; cdr3_aa: CASSRGGDTQYF; cdr3_nt: TGTGCCAGCAGCCGAGGGGGAGATACGCAGTATTTT
d_call: .; j_call: TRBJ2-1; v_call: TRBV14; clone_size: .; cdr3_aa: CASSQDLGTFQYNEQFF; cdr3_nt: TGTGCCAGCAGCCAAGATTTGGGGACATTTCAGTACAATGAGCAGTTCTTC
d_call: .; j_call: TRBJ1-1; v_call: TRBV2; clone_size: .; cdr3_aa: CATLGGGAGDTEAFF; cdr3_nt: TGTGCCACCCTGGGGGGAGGGGCAGGGGACACTGAAGCTTTCTTT
d_call: TRBD1; j_call: TRBJ2-5; v_call: TRBV15; clone_size: .; cdr3_aa: CATSRAPTGMVGTQYF; cdr3_nt: TGTGCCACCAGCAGAGCCCCGACAGGGATGGTGGGGACCCAGTACTTC
d_call: TRBD1; j_call: TRBJ2-6; v_call: TRBV27; clone_size: .; cdr3_aa: CASSFLRDRAGGANVLTF; cdr3_nt: TGTGCCAGCAGTTTCCTCCGGGACAGGGCGGGGGGGGCCAACGTCCTGACTTTC
d_call: .; j_call: TRBJ1-1; v_call: TRBV3-1/TRBV3-2; clone_size: .; cdr3_aa: CASSPGWASRVTEAFF; cdr3_nt: TGTGCCAGCAGCCCCGGTTGGGCCTCGAGGGTCACTGAAGCTTTCTTT
d_call: .; j_call: TRBJ2-1; v_call: TRBV28; clone_size: .; cdr3_aa: CASSRGYNEQFF; cdr3_nt: TGTGCCAGCAGCCGGGGGTACAATGAGCAGTTCTTC
d_call: .; j_call: TRBJ2-2; v_call: TRBV7-6; clone_size: few; cdr3_aa: CASSGPLGPGELFF; cdr3_nt: TGTGCCAGCAGCGGGCCACTGGGTCCCGGGGAGCTGTTTTTT
d_call: TRBD1; j_call: TRBJ2-4; v_call: TRBV6-5; clone_size: .; cdr3_aa: CASRQDRVVENIQYF; cdr3_nt: TGTGCCAGCAGACAAGACAGGGTAGTAGAAAACATTCAGTACTTC
d_call: TRBD1; j_call: TRBJ1-1; v_call: TRBV28; clone_size: .; cdr3_aa: CASSLTPGQASTEAFF; cdr3_nt: TGTGCCAGCAGTTTAACCCCAGGACAGGCGAGCACTGAAGCTTTCTTT
d_call: TRBD1; j_call: TRBJ1-3; v_call: TRBV10-1; clone_size: .; cdr3_aa: CASSAGTGIGNTIYF; cdr3_nt: TGCGCCAGCAGCGCCGGGACAGGGATCGGAAACACCATATATTTT
d_call: .; j_call: TRBJ2-5; v_call: TRBV4-1; clone_size: .; cdr3_aa: CASSLQGPQETQYF; cdr3_nt: TGCGCCAGCAGCCTCCAGGGGCCACAAGAGACCCAGTACTTC
d_call: .; j_call: TRBJ2-3; v_call: TRBV24-1; clone_size: .; cdr3_aa: CATSDPYKSTDTQYF; cdr3_nt: TGTGCCACCAGTGATCCTTACAAGAGCACAGATACGCAGTATTTT
d_call: .; j_call: TRBJ1-3; v_call: TRBV5-1; clone_size: .; cdr3_aa: CASSLAGSYSGNTIYF; cdr3_nt: TGCGCCAGCAGCTTGGCAGGCTCCTACTCTGGAAACACCATATATTTT
d_call: TRBD1; j_call: TRBJ1-6; v_call: TRBV28; clone_size: .; cdr3_aa: CASNLRQGVYNSPLHF; cdr3_nt: TGTGCCAGCAACCTTCGACAGGGGGTTTATAATTCACCCCTCCACTTT
d_call: TRBD1; j_call: TRBJ1-5; v_call: TRBV7-4; clone_size: .; cdr3_aa: CASSLGFRPDRAGQPQHF; cdr3_nt: TGTGCCAGCAGCTTAGGATTTCGGCCCGACAGGGCGGGTCAGCCCCAGCATTTT
d_call: .; j_call: TRBJ2-1; v_call: TRBV6-1; clone_size: .; cdr3_aa: CASSEVTSYAEQFF; cdr3_nt: TGTGCCAGCAGTGAAGTTACTAGCTATGCTGAGCAGTTCTTC
d_call: .; j_call: TRBJ2-5; v_call: TRBV27; clone_size: .; cdr3_aa: CASSSPTGGDGETQYF; cdr3_nt: TGTGCCAGCAGTTCCCCTACCGGAGGGGACGGGGAGACCCAGTACTTC
d_call: .; j_call: TRBJ1-6; v_call: TRBV3-1/TRBV3-2; clone_size: .; cdr3_aa: CASSSIREAINSPLHF; cdr3_nt: TGTGCCAGCAGCTCCATTCGGGAGGCGATCAATTCACCCCTCCACTTT
d_call: .; j_call: TRBJ2-5; v_call: TRBV5-6; clone_size: .; cdr3_aa: CASSYLETQYF; cdr3_nt: TGTGCCAGCAGCTACTTAGAGACCCAGTACTTC
d_call: .; j_call: TRBJ2-5; v_call: TRBV5-1; clone_size: .; cdr3_aa: CASSLWTSRETQYF; cdr3_nt: TGCGCCAGCAGCTTGTGGACAAGCAGGGAGACCCAGTACTTC